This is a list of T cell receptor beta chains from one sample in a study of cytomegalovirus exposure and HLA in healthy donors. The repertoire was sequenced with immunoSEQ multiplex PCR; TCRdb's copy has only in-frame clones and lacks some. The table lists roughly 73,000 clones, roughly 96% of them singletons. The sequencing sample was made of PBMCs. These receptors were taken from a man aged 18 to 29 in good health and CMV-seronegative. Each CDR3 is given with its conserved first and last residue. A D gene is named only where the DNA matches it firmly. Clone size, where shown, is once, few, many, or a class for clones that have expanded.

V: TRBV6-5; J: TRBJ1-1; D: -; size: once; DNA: TGTGCCAGCATGTCTCGGGTCGGTTTGAACACTGAAGCTTTCTTT; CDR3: CASMSRVGLNTEAFF
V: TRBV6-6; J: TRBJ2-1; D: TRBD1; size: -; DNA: TGTGCCAGCATTGGGACAGGGGGTTACAATGAGCAGTTCTTC; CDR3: CASIGTGGYNEQFF
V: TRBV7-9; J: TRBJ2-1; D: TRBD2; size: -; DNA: TGTGCCAGCAGCTTGACTAGCGGTCGCAATGAGCAGTTCTTC; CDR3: CASSLTSGRNEQFF
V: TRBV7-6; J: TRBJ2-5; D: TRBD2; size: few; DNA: TGTGCCAGCAGCTCTCGGGGGGTCAAGAACCAAGAGACCCAGTACTTC; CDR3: CASSSRGVKNQETQYF
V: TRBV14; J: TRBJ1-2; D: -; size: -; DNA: TGTGCCAGCAGCCAAGACCCAGGGTTGCGCGGAGACTATGGCTACACCTTC; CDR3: CASSQDPGLRGDYGYTF
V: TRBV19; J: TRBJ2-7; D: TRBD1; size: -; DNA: TGTGCCAGTAGTCTCGGACAGGGGGCTCTTTACGAGCAGTACTTC; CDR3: CASSLGQGALYEQYF
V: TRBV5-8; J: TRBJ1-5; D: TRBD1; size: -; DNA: TGTGCCAGCAGCTTGAGGACAGGGGGCCGGGGTCAGCCCCAGCATTTT; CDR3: CASSLRTGGRGQPQHF
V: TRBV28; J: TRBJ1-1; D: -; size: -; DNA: TGTGCCAGCACGCAGGGGAACACTGAAGCTTTCTTT; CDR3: CASTQGNTEAFF
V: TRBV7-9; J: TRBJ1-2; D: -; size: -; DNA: TGTGCCAGCAGCTTAGAGTGGACAACCGTCTATGGCTACACCTTC; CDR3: CASSLEWTTVYGYTF
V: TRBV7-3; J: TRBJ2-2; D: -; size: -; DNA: TGTGCCAGCAGCTTACTTACCGGCGGGGAGCTGTTTTTT; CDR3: CASSLLTGGELFF
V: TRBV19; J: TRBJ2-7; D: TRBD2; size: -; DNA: TGTGCCAGTAGTCCCTCCTCCGGAGGACTAGGGTTAATCGAGCAGTACTTC; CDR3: CASSPSSGGLGLIEQYF
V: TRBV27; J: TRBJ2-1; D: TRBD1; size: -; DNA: TGTGCCAGCAGTTACGGACAGGGGACGAATGAGCAGTTCTTC; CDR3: CASSYGQGTNEQFF
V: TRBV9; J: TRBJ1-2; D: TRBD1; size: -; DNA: TGTGCCAGCAGCGCCCTGCTCGACAGGGGAAACTATGGCTACACCTTC; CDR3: CASSALLDRGNYGYTF
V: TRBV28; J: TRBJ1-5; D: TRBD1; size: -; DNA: TGTGCCAGCAGTCTACATACAGGGGGCGCGCACCAGCCCCAGCATTTT; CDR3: CASSLHTGGAHQPQHF
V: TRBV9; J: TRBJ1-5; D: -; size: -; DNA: TGTGCCAGCAGCGGATACAGGGTTCAGCCCCAGCATTTT; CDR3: CASSGYRVQPQHF
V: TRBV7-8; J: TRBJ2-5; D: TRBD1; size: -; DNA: TGTGCCAGCAGCTTATACGGGACAGGGTCTCCTGAGACCCAGTACTTC; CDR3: CASSLYGTGSPETQYF
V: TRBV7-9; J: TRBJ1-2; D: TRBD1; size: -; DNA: TGTGCCAGCAGCTTAGCCGGGACAGGGGAAGGCTACACCTTC; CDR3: CASSLAGTGEGYTF
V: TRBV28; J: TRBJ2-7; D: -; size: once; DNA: TGTGCCAGCAATCCCGTGGAGGCTTTGTACGAGCAGTACTTC; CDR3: CASNPVEALYEQYF
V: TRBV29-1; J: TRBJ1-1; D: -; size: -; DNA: TGCAGCGTTGGGTCTGCTACAGCGGGCACTGAAGCTTTCTTT; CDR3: CSVGSATAGTEAFF
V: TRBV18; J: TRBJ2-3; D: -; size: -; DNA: TGTGCCAGCTCACTCAAAGATTACCCAGGAACTAGCACAGATACGCAGTATTTT; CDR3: CASSLKDYPGTSTDTQYF
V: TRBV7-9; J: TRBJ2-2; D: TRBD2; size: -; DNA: TGTGCCAGCAGACCGCTAACTAGCGTAGACGGGGAGCTGTTTTTT; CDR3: CASRPLTSVDGELFF
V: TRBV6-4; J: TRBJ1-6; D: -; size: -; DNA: TGTGCCAGCAGGGGAGACCCTATAAATTCACCCCTCCACTTT; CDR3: CASRGDPINSPLHF
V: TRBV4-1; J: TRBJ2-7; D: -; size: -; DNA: TGCGCCAGCAGCCAAGCAGGGCAGCAAAACGAGCAGTACTTC; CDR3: CASSQAGQQNEQYF
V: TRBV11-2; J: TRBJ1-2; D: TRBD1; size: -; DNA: TGTGCCAGCAGCTTGTCGACAGGGAACTATGGCTACACCTTC; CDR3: CASSLSTGNYGYTF
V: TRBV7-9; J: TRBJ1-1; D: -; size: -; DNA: TGTGCCAGCAGCTTAGGGACTCAAAACACTGAAGCTTTCTTT; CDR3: CASSLGTQNTEAFF
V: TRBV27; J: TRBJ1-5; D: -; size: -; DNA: TGTGCCAGCAGTTTTCTCAATCAGCCCCAGCATTTT; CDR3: CASSFLNQPQHF
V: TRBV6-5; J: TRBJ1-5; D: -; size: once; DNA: TGTGCCAGCAGCGTATCGGTCCTACAGCCCCAGCATTTT; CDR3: CASSVSVLQPQHF
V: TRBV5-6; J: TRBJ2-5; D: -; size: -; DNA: TGTGCCAGCAGCTTCGGGACTCGTCAAGAGACCCAGTACTTC; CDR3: CASSFGTRQETQYF
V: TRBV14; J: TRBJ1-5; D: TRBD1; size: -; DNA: TGTGCCAGCAGCCCGCACACCCCTGCCGGGACAGGGTTAGGGCAGCCCCAGCATTTT; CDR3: CASSPHTPAGTGLGQPQHF
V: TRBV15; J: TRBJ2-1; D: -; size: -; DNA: TGTGCCACCAGCAGTCAACAGGTCCAGCATGAGCAGTTCTTC; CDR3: CATSSQQVQHEQFF
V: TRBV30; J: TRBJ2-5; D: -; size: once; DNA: TGTGCCTGGAGTAAGGGGGAGGAGACCCAGTACTTC; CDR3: CAWSKGEETQYF
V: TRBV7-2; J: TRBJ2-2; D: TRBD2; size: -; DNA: TGTGCCAGCAGCAGCGGGGGGGCCAACACCGGGGAGCTGTTTTTT; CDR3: CASSSGGANTGELFF
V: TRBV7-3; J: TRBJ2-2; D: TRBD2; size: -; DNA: TGTGCCAGCAGCTTAAAAGCGGGGGCGAACACCGGGGAGCTGTTTTTT; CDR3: CASSLKAGANTGELFF
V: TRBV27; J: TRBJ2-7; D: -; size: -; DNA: TGTGCCAGCAGTTTACTGACAGCCTCAGGCGTTTACTTC; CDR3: CASSLLTASGVYF
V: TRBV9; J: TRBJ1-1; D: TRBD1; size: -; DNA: TGTGCCAGCAGCCGGGACAGGGGGCGGAGTGAAGCTTTCTTT; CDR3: CASSRDRGRSEAFF
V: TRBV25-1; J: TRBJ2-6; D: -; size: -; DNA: TGTGCCAGCAGTGTACAGGCCTCTGGGGCCAACGTCCTGACTTTC; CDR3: CASSVQASGANVLTF
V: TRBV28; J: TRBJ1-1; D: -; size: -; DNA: TGTGCCAGCAGTTTGGGGTTTCGCTTGGGGGGAACCCCTGAAGCTTTCTTT; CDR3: CASSLGFRLGGTPEAFF
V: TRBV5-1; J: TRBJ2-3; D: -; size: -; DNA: TGCGCCAGCAGCCCCAGTACAGATACGCAGTATTTT; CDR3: CASSPSTDTQYF
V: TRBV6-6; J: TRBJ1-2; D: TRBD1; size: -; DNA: TGTGCCAGCAGCGAGACAGGGGGGGATGGCTACACCTTC; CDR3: CASSETGGDGYTF
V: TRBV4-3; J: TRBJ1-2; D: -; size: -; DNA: TGCGCCAGCAGCCAAGAAGCGGATTCTTCGGGCTACACCTTC; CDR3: CASSQEADSSGYTF
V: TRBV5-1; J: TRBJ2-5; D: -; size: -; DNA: TGCGCCAGCAGCACGGGACTTCAAGCCCAGTACTTC; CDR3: CASSTGLQAQYF
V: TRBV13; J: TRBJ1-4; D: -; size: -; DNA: TGTGCCAGCAGAGACAACGATAATGAAAAACTGTTTTTT; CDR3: CASRDNDNEKLFF
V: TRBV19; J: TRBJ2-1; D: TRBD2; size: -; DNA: TGTGCCAGTAGTACCTCCTTAGGCGGGGGGTCCTACAATGAGCAGTTCTTC; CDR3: CASSTSLGGGSYNEQFF
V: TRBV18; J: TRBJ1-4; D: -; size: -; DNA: TGTGCCAGCTCACCACGCAGAGTAGCCAGTCTTCAGAGTGAAAAACTGTTTTTT; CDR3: CASSPRRVASLQSEKLFF
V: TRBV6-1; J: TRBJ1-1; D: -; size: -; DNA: TGTGCCAGCAAGATAGACTGGAACACTGAAGCTTTCTTT; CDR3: CASKIDWNTEAFF
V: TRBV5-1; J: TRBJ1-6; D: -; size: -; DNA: TGCGCCAGCAGCTCCGGGTTTGGTTATTCACCCCTCCACTTT; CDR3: CASSSGFGYSPLHF
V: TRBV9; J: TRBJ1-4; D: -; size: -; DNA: TGTGCCAGCAGCTCGGACAGAGAGGAAAAACTGTTTTTT; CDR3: CASSSDREEKLFF
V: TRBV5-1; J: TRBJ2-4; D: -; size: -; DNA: TGCGCCAGCATCTCCCCATCTTTGGGGCTAGCCAAAAACATTCAGTACTTC; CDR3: CASISPSLGLAKNIQYF
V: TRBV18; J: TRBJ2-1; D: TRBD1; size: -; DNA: TGTGCCAGCTCACTTGGCCGGGACAGGGTCTACAATGAGCAGTTCTTC; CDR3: CASSLGRDRVYNEQFF
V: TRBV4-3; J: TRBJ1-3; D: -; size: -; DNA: TGCGCCAGCAGCCAAGACAGGGGATCTGGAAACACCATATATTTT; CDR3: CASSQDRGSGNTIYF
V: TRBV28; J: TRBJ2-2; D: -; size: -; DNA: TGTGCCAGCAGTTTATATTTGTGGGGACTGACGAACGGCACCGGGGAGCTGTTTTTT; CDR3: CASSLYLWGLTNGTGELFF
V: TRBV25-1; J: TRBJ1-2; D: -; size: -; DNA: TGTGCCAGCAGTGAATTTAATACAGGGAACCGTCTTAGCGGCTACACCTTC; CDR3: CASSEFNTGNRLSGYTF
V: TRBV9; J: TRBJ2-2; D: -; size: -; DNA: TGTGCCAGCAGCGTAGTCCTAGGGGGCACCGGGGAGCTGTTTTTT; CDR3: CASSVVLGGTGELFF
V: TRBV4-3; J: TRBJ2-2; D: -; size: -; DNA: TGCGCCAGCAGCCTCCCGCCCGGGGGGAACACCGGGGAGCTGTTTTTT; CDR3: CASSLPPGGNTGELFF
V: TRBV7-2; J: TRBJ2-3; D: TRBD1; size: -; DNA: TGTGCCAGCAGCTTAGGCCCGCCGACGACAGGGAATACGCAGTATTTT; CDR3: CASSLGPPTTGNTQYF
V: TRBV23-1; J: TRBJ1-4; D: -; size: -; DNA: TGCGCCAGCAGTCAATCCGCACGGAGTAATGAAAAACTGTTTTTT; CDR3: CASSQSARSNEKLFF
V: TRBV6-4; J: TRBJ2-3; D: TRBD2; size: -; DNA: TGTGCCAGCAGTGACTCTAGCGGGGGGCCAGATACGCAGTATTTT; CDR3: CASSDSSGGPDTQYF